This T cell receptor beta chain appears in the sequencing data of a study of blood T cell repertoires in COVID-19. For the study at large: The cDNA or gDNA used as material had been derived from T cells, B-cell-depleted T cells, or PBMCs.

Germline V gives CDR1 MNHEY, CDR2 SVGAGI. The CDR3 has 14 amino acids. V was shortened by 8 bases and J by 4 bases, with 14 bases between the two germline ends. Profiled with immunoSEQ multiplex PCR; TCRdb holds only in-frame clones, not every one. The sample contains about 320,000 clones, around 88% of which appear only once. Sequencing was done on a sample of peripheral blood. The chain carries TRBV6-5 and TRBJ2-2; TRBD2 is a possible D gene (5 bases). This TCR was sampled from a woman between 50 and 59 years old with acute or convalescent COVID-19. CDR3 coding DNA: TGTGCCAGCTCCGAGGTTCGGGGCACCGGGGAGCTGTTTTTT. Its translation: CASSEVRGTGELFF.